Given below is one T cell receptor beta chain in context. Its antigen is unknown. From germline, CDR1 is SNHLY and CDR2 FYNNEI. V trimming: 9 bases; J trimming: 6 bases; junction bases outside the gene matches: 13. The length of the CDR3 is 14 residues. Together with a sample-barcoded 5' primer, a J-beta primer mix was included in a second PCR lasting roughly 6 to 12 cycles. TCRdb independently ran MiXCR on the 5' RACE reads; one entry per CDR3 protein. The data hold about 1.5 million distinct CDR3 sequences, with about 42% observed a single time. The data were obtained in a study of blood T cells in healthy people across ages. Study results and limitations: The percentage of naive T cells correlated strongly with TCR beta diversity.

The sequenced sample was blood. This TCR was sampled from a woman under 30 in good health. The chain carries TRBV2 and TRBJ1-1, with 7 nucleotides matching TRBD1. CDR3 in amino acids: CASPGTEIRPEAFF. CDR3 coding DNA: TGTGCCAGTCCCGGGACAGAGATTCGTCCTGAAGCTTTCTTT.